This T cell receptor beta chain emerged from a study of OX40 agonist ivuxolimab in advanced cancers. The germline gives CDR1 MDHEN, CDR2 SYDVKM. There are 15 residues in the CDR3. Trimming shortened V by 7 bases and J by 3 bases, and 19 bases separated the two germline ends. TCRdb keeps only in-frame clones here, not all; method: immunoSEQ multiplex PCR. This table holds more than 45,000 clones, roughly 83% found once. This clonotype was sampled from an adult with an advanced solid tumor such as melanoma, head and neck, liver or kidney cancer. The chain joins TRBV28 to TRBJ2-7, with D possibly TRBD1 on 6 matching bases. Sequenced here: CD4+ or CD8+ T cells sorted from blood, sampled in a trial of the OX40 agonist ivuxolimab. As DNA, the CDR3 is TGTGCCAGCACCCGGGTGGGGGCACCCGGCTACGAGCAGTACTTC. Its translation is CASTRVGAPGYEQYF. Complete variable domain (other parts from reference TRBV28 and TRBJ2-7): DVKVTQSSRYLVKRTGEKVFLECVQDMDHENMFWYRQDPGLGLRLIYFSYDVKMKEKGDIPEGYSVSREKKERFSLILESASTNQTSMYLCASTRVGAPGYEQYFGPGTRLTVT.